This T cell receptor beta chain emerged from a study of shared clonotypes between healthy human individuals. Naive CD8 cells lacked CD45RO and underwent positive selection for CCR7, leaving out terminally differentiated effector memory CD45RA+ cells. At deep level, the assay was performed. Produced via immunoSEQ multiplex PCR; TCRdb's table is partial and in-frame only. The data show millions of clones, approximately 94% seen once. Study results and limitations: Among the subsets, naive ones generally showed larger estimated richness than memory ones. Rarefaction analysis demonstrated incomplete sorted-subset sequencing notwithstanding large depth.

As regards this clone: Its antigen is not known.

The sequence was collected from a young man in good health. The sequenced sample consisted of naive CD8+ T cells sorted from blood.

The CDR3 DNA follows: TGTGCCACCAGACTAGCGTACGCAGATACGCAGTATTTT. Amino acid sequence: CATRLAYADTQYF. The chain recombines TRBV6-5 with TRBJ2-3, with 8 bases matching TRBD2. The CDR3 spans 13 residues. Trimming removed 10 bases from V and 4 bases from J; junction bases left unmatched: 7. Germline CDR1 is MNHEY and CDR2 is SVGAGI.